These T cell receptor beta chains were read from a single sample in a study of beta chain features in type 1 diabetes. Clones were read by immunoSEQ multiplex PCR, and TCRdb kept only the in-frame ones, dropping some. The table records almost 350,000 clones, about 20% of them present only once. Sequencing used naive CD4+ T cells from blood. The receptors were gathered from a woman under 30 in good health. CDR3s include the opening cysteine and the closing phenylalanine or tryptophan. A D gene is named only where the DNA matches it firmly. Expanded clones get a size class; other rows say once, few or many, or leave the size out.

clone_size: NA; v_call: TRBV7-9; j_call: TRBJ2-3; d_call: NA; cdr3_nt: TGTGCCAGCAGCTTAGAACAGAGCACAGATACGCAGTATTTT; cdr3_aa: CASSLEQSTDTQYF
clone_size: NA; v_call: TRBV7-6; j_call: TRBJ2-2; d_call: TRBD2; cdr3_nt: TGTGCCAGCAGCAGACTAGCGGGAGCCGGGGAGCTGTTTTTT; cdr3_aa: CASSRLAGAGELFF
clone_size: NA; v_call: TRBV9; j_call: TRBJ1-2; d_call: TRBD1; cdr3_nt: TGTGCCAGCAGCGCGCAGGGGGACTATGGCTACACCTTC; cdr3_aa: CASSAQGDYGYTF
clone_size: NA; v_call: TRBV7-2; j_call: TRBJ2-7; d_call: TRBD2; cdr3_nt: TGTGCCAGCAGCTTAGCAATGGCGGGGGGCTACGAGCAGTACTTC; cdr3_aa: CASSLAMAGGYEQYF
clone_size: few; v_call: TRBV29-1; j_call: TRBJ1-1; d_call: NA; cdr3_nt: TGCAGCGTACAGGGCATGAACACTGAAGCTTTCTTT; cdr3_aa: CSVQGMNTEAFF
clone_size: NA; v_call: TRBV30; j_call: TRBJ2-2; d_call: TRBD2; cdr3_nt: TGTGCCTGGAGGCCCGGTAGCGGGAGTGCCGGGGAGCTGTTTTTT; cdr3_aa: CAWRPGSGSAGELFF
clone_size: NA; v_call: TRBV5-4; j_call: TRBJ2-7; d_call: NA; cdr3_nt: TGTGCCAGCAGCTTGGCGAACTCAAACTACGAGCAGTACTTC; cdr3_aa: CASSLANSNYEQYF
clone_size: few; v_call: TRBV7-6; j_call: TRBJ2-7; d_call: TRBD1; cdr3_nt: TGTGCCAGCAGCTCCGCGACAGGGAGAGGCCACGAGCAGTACTTC; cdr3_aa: CASSSATGRGHEQYF
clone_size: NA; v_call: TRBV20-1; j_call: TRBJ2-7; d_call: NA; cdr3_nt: TGCAGTGCCCACTTATCCTACGAGCAGTACTTC; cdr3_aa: CSAHLSYEQYF
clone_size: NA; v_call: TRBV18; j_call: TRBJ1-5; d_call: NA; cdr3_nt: TGTGCCAGCTCACAATTCGACGGCGGCAACAATCAGCCCCAGCATTTT; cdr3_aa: CASSQFDGGNNQPQHF
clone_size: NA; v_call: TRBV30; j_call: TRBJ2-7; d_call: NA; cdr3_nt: TGTGCCTGGAGTGTACAACAGAACTACGAGCAGTACTTC; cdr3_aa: CAWSVQQNYEQYF
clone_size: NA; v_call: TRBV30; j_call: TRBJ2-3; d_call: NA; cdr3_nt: TGTGCCTGGAGGGAGGGGGGGGATACGCAGTATTTT; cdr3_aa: CAWREGGDTQYF
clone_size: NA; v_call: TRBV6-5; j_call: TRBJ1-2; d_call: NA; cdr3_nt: TGTGCCAGCACCTCCCCACAGGGTTATGGCTACACCTTC; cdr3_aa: CASTSPQGYGYTF
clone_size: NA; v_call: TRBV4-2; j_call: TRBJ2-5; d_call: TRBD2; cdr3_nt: TGTGCCAGCAGCCTTGGGTCTAGCCTAGCGGGATTCAAGGGGACCACGGAGACCCAGTACTTC; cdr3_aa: CASSLGSSLAGFKGTTETQYF
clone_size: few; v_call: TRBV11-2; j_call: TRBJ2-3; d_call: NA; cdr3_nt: TGTGCCAGCAGCTATAGGACTAGCACAGATACGCAGTATTTT; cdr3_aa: CASSYRTSTDTQYF
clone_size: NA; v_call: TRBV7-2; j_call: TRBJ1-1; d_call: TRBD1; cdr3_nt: TGTGCCAGCAGCCCGGGACAGGGGAGGACTGAAGCTTTCTTT; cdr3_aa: CASSPGQGRTEAFF
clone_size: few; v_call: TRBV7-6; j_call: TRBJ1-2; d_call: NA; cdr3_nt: TGTGCCAGCAGCTTAGGTGCATCGTCAGGGGCGCGGAACTATGGCTACACCTTC; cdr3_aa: CASSLGASSGARNYGYTF
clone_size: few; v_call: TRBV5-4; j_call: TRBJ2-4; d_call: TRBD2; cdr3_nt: TGTGCCAGCAGCTATGGGACTAGCGGGAGGGACCAAAACATTCAGTACTTC; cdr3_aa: CASSYGTSGRDQNIQYF
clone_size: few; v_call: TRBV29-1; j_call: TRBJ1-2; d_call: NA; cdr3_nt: TGCAGCGTTAAAGGTCTCCTCTCGGGGGGCTACACCTTC; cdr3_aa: CSVKGLLSGGYTF
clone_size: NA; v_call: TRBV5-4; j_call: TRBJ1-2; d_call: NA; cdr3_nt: TGTGCCAGCAGCCGCGCCTCAGGGGAGGGTTATGGCTACACCTTC; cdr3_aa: CASSRASGEGYGYTF
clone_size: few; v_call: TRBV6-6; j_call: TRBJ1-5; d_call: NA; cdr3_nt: TGTGCCAGCAGTCAGAGCAATCAGCCCCAGCATTTT; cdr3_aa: CASSQSNQPQHF
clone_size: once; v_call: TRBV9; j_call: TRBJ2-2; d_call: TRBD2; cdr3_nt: TGTGCCAGCAGCCCCCTACTAGCGGTCACCGGGGAGCTGTTTTTT; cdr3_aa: CASSPLLAVTGELFF
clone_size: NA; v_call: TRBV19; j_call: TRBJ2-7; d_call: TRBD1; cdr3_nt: TGTGCCAGTAGTATCCGCAGGGGGTCCTACGAGCAGTACTTC; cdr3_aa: CASSIRRGSYEQYF
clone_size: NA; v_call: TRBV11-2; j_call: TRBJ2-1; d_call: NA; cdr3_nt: TGTGCCAGCAGCTTAGGGGAACTAGTTCGCTTGAATGAGCAGTTCTTC; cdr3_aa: CASSLGELVRLNEQFF
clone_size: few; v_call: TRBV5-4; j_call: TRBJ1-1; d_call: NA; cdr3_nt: TGTGCCAGCAGCTTAACGCAGGGGACTGAAGCTTTCTTT; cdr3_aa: CASSLTQGTEAFF
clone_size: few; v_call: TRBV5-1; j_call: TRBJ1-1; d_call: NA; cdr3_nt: TGCGCCAGCGCCGATGGCCAGAACACTGAAGCTTTCTTT; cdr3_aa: CASADGQNTEAFF
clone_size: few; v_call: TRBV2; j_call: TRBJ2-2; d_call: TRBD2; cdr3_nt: TGTGCCCGCGCCGGGACTAGCGGGAGTATTGGCGGGGAGCTGTTTTTT; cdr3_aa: CARAGTSGSIGGELFF
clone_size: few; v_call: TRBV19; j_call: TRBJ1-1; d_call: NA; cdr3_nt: TGTGCCAGTAGTGGAGCCTTGAACACTGAAGCTTTCTTT; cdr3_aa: CASSGALNTEAFF
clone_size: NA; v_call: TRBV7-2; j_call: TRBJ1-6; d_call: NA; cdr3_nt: TGTGCCAGCAGCTACAATAATTCACCCCTCCACTTT; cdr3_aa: CASSYNNSPLHF
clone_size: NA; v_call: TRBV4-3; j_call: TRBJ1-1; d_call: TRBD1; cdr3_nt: TGCGCCAGCAGCCAAGAGGGACGGACAGGGGGCACTGAAGCTTTCTTT; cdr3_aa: CASSQEGRTGGTEAFF
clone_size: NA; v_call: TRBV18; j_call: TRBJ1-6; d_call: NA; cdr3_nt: TGTGCCAGCTCACCCTCAGTTGGAGTTAATTCACCCCTCCACTTT; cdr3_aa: CASSPSVGVNSPLHF
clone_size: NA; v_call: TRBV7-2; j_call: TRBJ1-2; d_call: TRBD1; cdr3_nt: TGTGCCAGCAGTCCCAGGGGGGCCCCCAACTATGGCTACACCTTC; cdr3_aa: CASSPRGAPNYGYTF
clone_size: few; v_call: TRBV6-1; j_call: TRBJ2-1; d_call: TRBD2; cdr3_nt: TGTGCCAGCAGTGACCCGACTAGCGGGAGTCTAATCTCTGAGCAGTTCTTC; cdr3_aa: CASSDPTSGSLISEQFF
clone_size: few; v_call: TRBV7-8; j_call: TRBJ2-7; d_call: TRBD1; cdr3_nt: TGTGCCAGCAGCCCTAGGGACAGGGGCGACGAGCAGTACTTC; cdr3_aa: CASSPRDRGDEQYF
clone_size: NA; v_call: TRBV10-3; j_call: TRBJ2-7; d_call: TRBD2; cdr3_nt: TGTGCCATCAGCGGGCAGGAAGCGGGATTCTACGAGCAGTACTTC; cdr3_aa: CAISGQEAGFYEQYF
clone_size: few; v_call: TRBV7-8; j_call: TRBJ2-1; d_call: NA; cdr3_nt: TGTGCCAGCAGCTTAGCGATGACAGCGTACAATGAGCAGTTCTTC; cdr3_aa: CASSLAMTAYNEQFF
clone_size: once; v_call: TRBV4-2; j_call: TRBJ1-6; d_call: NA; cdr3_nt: TGTGCCAGCGAGGGATTCGATTCACCCCTCCACTTT; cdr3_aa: CASEGFDSPLHF
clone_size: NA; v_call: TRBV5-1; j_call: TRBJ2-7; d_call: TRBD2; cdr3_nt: TGCGCCAGCAGCTTGGTTAGCGGGGTCTCCTACGAGCAGTACTTC; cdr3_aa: CASSLVSGVSYEQYF
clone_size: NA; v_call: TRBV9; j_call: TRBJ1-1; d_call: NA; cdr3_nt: TGTGCCAGCAGCGTAGGAGGTCCGGGGTACACTGAAGCTTTCTTT; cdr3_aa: CASSVGGPGYTEAFF
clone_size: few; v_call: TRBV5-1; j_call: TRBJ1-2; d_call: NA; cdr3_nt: TGCGCCAGCACCCTGGACTTCTATGGCTACACCTTC; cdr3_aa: CASTLDFYGYTF
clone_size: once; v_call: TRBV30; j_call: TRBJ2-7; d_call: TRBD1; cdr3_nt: TGTGCCTGGACCCTTACAGGGGGCGCCCAGTACTTC; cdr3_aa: CAWTLTGGAQYF
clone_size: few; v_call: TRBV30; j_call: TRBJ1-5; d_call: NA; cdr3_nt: TGTGCCTGGGGTGACAACAGCAATCAGCCCCAGCATTTT; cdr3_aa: CAWGDNSNQPQHF
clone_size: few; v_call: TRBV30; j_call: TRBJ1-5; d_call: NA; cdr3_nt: TGTGCCTGGAGTCGGACAGTTAGCAATCAGCCCCAGCATTTT; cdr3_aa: CAWSRTVSNQPQHF
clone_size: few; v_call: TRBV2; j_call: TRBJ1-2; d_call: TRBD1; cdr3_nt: TGTGCCATCGGCGGACAGGGGGCCAGCTATGGCTACACCTTC; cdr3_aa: CAIGGQGASYGYTF
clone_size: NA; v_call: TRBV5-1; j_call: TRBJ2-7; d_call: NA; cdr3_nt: TGCGCCAGCAGCGTACAGGGCCACGAGCAGTACTTC; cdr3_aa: CASSVQGHEQYF